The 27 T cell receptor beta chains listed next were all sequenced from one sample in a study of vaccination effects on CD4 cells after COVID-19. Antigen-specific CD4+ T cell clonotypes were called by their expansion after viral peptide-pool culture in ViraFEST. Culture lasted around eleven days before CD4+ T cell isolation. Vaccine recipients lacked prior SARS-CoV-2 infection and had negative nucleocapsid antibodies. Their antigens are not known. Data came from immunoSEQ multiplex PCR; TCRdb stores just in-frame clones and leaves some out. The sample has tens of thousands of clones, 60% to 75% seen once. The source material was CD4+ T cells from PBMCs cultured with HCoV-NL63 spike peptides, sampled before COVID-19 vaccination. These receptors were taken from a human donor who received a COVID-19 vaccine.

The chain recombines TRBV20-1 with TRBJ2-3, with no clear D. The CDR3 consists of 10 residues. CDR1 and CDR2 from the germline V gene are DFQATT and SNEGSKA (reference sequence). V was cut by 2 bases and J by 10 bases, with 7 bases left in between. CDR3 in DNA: TGCAGTGCTAGATGGGATGCGCAGTATTTT. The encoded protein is CSARWDAQYF.

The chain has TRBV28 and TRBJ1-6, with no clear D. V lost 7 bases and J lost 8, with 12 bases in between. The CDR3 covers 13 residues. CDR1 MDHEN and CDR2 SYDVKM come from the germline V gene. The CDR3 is CASTPYSYSPLHF. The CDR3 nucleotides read TGTGCCAGCACCCCTTACAGCTATTCACCCCTCCACTTT.

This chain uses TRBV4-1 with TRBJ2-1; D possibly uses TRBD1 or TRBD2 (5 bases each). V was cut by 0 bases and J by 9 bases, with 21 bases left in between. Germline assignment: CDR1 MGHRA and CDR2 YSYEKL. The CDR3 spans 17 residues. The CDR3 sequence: CASSQDYGTPGLGEQFF. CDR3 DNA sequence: TGCGCCAGCAGCCAAGATTATGGGACCCCGGGCCTCGGTGAGCAGTTCTTC.

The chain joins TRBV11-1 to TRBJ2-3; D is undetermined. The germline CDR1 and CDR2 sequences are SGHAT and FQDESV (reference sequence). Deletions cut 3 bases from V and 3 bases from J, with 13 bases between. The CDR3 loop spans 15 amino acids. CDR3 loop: CASSLAQYRTDTQYF. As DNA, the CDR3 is TGTGCCAGCAGCTTGGCTCAATATCGGACAGATACGCAGTATTTT.

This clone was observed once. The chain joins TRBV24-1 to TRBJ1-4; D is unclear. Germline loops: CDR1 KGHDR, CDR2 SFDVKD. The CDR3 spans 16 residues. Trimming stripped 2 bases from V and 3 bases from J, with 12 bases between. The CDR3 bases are TGTGCCACCAGTGATTGGCAGGTTGACCCTAATGAAAAACTGTTTTTT. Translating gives CATSDWQVDPNEKLFF.

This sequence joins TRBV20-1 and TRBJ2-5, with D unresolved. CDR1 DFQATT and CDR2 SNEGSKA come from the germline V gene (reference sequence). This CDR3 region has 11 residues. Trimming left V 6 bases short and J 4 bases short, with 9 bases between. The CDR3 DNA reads TGCAGTGCCCAACTGTTAGAGACCCAGTACTTC. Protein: CSAQLLETQYF.

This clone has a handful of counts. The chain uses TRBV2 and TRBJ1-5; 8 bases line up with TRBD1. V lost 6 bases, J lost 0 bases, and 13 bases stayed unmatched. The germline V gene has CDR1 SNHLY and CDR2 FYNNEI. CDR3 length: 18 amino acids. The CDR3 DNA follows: TGTGCCAGCAGCGCCCTTAACAGGGGGAAAGGTAGCAATCAGCCCCAGCATTTT. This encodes CASSALNRGKGSNQPQHF.

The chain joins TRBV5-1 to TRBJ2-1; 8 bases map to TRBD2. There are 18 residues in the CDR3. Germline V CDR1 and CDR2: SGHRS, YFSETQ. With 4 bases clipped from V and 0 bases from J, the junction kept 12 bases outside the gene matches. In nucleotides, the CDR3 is TGCGCCAGCAGCACCATGGGAGCCGGGGGGGCCTCCTACAATGAGCAGTTCTTC. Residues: CASSTMGAGGASYNEQFF.

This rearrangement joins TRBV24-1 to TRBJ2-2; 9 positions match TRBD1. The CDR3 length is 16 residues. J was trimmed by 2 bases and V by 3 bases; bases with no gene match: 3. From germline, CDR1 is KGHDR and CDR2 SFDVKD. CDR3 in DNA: TGTGCCACCAGTGATCCGGGACAGGGAAACACCGGGGAGCTGTTTTTT. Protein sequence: CATSDPGQGNTGELFF.

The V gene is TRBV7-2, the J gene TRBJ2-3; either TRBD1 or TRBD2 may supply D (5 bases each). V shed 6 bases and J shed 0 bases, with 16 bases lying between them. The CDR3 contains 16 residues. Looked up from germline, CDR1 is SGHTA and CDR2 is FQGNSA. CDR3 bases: TGTGCCAGCAGTCCTTTAGTTCGGGGCAGCACAGATACGCAGTATTTT. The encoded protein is CASSPLVRGSTDTQYF.

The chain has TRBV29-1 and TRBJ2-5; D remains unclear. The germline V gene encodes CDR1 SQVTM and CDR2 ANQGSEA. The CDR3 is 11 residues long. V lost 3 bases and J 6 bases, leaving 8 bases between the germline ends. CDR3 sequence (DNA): TGCAGCGTTGACTGGCTCAAGACCCAGTACTTC. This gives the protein CSVDWLKTQYF.

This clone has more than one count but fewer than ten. Here the CDR3 reads CASSTNRGQDEQYV. DNA of the CDR3: TGTGCCAGCAGCACTAACAGGGGGCAAGACGAGCAGTACGTC. This chain uses TRBV11-1 with TRBJ2-7, with 9 positions matching TRBD1. J was trimmed by 5 bases and V by 5 bases; bases with no gene match: 7. This CDR3 spans 14 amino acids. CDR1 and CDR2 from the germline V gene are SGHAT and FQDESV (reference sequence).

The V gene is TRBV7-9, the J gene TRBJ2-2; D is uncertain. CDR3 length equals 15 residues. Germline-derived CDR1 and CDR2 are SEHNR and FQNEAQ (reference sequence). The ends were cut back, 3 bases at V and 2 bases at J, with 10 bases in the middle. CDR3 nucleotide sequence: TGTGCCAGCAGCTTGGGCAGATTAAACACCGGGGAGCTGTTTTTT. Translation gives CASSLGRLNTGELFF.

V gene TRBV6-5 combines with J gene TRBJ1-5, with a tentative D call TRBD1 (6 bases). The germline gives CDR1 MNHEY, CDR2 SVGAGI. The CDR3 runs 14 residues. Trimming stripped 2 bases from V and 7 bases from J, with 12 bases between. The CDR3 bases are TGTGCCAGCAGTTACCGCAGGGGAGGACAGCCCCAGCATTTT. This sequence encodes CASSYRRGGQPQHF.

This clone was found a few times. CDR3 in amino acids: CASSIVKGSVNIQYF. The DNA for the CDR3 is TGTGCCAGTAGTATAGTCAAGGGGAGTGTAAACATTCAGTACTTC. The V gene is TRBV19, the J gene TRBJ2-4; D assignment may be TRBD1 or TRBD2 (5 bases each). Germline V gene lookup returns CDR1 LNHDA and CDR2 SQIVND (reference sequence). The CDR3 consists of 15 residues. Trimming cost V 1 base and J 6 bases, with 13 bases left between them.

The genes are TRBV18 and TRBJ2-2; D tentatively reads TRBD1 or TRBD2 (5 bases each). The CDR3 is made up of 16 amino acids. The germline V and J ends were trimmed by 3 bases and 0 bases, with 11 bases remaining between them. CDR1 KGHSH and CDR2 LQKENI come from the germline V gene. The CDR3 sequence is CASSPSGTANTGELFF. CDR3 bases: TGTGCCAGCTCACCCTCCGGGACGGCGAACACCGGGGAGCTGTTTTTT.

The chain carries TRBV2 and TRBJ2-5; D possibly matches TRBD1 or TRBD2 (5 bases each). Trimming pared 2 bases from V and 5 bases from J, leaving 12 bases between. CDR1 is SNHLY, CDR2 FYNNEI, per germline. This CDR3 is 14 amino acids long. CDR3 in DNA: TGTGCCAGCAGTGAAATTGAGGGGCTGGAGACCCAGTACTTC. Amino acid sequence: CASSEIEGLETQYF. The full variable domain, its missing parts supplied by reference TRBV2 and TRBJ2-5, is EPEVTQTPSHQVTQMGQEVILRCVPISNHLYFYWYRQILGQKVEFLVSFYNNEISEKSEIFDDQFSVERPDGSNFTLKIRSTKLEDSAMYFCASSEIEGLETQYFGPGTRLLVL.

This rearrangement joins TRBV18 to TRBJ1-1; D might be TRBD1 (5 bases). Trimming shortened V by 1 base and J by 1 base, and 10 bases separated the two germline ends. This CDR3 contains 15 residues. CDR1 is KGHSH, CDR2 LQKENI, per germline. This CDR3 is CASSPQQGQNTEAFF. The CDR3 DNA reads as TGTGCCAGCTCACCACAGCAGGGCCAGAACACTGAAGCTTTCTTT.

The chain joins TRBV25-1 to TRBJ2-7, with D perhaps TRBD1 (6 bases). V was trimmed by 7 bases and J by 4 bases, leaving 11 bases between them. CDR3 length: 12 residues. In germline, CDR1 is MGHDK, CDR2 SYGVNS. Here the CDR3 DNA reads TGTGCCAGCAACAGGGTGGAGTACGAGCAGTACGTC. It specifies CASNRVEYEQYV.

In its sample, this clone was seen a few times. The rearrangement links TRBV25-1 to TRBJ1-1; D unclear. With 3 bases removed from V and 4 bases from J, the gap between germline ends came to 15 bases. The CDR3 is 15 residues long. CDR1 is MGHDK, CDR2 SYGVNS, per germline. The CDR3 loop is CASSDRTGRSTEAFF. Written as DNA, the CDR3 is TGTGCCAGCAGTGACCGTACGGGTAGGAGCACTGAAGCTTTCTTT.

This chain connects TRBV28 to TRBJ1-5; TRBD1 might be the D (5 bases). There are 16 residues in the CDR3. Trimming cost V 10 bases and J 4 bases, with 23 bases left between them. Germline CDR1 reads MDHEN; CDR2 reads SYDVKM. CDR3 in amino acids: CATTPGGSNGNQPQHF. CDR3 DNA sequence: TGTGCCACCACCCCCGGGGGGTCTAATGGTAATCAGCCCCAGCATTTT.

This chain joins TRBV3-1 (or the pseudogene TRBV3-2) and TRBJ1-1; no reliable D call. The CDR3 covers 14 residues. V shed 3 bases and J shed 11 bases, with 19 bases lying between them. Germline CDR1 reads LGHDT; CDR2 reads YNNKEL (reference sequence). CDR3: CASSHGLIGRVAFF. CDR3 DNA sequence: TGTGCCAGCAGCCACGGCTTAATAGGGAGAGTGGCTTTCTTT.

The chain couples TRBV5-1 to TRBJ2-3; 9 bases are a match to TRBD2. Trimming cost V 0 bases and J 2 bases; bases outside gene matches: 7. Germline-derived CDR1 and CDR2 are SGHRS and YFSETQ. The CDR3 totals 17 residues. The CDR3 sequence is CASSLGAVAGDTDTQYF. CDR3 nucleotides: TGCGCCAGCAGCTTGGGAGCGGTAGCGGGGGACACAGATACGCAGTATTTT.

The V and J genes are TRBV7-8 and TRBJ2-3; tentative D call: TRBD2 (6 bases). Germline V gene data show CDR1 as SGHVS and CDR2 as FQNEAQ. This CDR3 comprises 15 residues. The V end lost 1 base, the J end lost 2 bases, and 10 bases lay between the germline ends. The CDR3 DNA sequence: TGTGCCAGCAGCTTAGATGGAGGGCTCACAGATACGCAGTATTTT. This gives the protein CASSLDGGLTDTQYF.

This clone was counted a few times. The CDR3 region has the DNA TGCGCCAGCACCCTGGGTGGGACAGCTAACTATGGCTACACCTTC. It specifies CASTLGGTANYGYTF. This chain connects TRBV5-1 to TRBJ1-2, with TRBD1 matching over 7 bases. Germline V gives CDR1 SGHRS, CDR2 YFSETQ. The CDR3 totals 15 residues. The V and J ends lost 6 bases and 0 bases, in that order; junction bases with no gene match: 8.

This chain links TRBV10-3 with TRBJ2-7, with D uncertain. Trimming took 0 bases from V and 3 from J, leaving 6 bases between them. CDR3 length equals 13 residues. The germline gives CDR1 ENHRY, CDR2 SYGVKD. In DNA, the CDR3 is TGTGCCATCAGTGAGTCGCCCGACTACGAGCAGTACGTC. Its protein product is CAISESPDYEQYV.

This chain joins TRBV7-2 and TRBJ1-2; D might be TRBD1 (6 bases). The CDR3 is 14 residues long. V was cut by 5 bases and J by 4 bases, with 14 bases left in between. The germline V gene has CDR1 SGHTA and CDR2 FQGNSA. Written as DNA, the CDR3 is TGTGCCAGCAGCCAAGACGCAGGGGTCTATGGCTACACCTTC. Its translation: CASSQDAGVYGYTF.